This T cell receptor beta chain comes out of a study of T cell repertoires in cytomegalovirus infection (dated by TCRdb to about 2019). Study-level background: Recently identified HLA-C-restricted CMV epitopes, whose presentation resists viral immunomodulation, were targeted by peptide stimulations together with well-studied HLA-B-restricted epitopes. Donor HLA type was relevant to the analysis, as public TCR beta signatures indicated carriage of CMV infection together with the matching HLA type.

Broad study findings and their caveats: In both this cohort and an independent cohort of 352 donors, the cumulative frequency of public TCR beta family members distinguished carriers of CMV infection plus the relevant HLA type. The ex vivo response was dominated by HLA-C-restricted CMV-specific TCR beta clonotypes, which also provided the single most frequent clonotype in two of eight donors.

TCRdb records Illumina HiSeq 1500 as the sequencer. The public reads were run again by TCRdb, first through fastp at Q25 and then through MiXCR, and only productive beta chains were kept. Each entry merges the rows of one CDR3 protein and shows their most common DNA and genes. Recorded for this sample are around 900,000 distinct CDR3 sequences; approximately 33% of them occurred a single time. In total, the top ten clones hold roughly 12% of the sample. V lost 2 bases and J lost 3 bases, and the count of bases not matched to a germline gene is 13. Based on the germline V gene, the CDR1 and CDR2 sequences are KGHDR and SFDVKD. Including cysteine and phenylalanine, the CDR3 has 18 amino acids. Just the 54-base CDR3 DNA is kept, in frame starting at base 1. In the paper's terms, the treatment or condition label means: in vitro stimulation with specific CMV peptide epitopes to enrich CMV-specific T cells.

About this clonotype: This clone's antigen is unknown. Per-base qualities were not stored, and no clone one base away is much larger.

The chain links TRBV24-1 with TRBJ1-2; 8 of the junction bases match TRBD1. The receptor's source is a human donor in good health (CMV status not recorded). Some clones in this sample may be carry-over from other donors' samples. Sequencing used cultured CD8+ T cells from PBMCs, obtained from culture after CMV antigen stimulation. The CDR3 protein is CATSDSSTGEEFDYGYTF. The DNA reads TGTGCCACCAGTGATTCTTCGACAGGGGAGGAGTTCGACTATGGCTACACCTTC.